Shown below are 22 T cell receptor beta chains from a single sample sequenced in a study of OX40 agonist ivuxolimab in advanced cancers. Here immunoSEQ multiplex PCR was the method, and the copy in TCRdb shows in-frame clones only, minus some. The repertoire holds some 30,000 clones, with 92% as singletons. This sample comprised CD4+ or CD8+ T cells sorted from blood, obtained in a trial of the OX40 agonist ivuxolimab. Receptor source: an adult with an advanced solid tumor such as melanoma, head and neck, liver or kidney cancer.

DNA for the CDR3: TGTGCCAGCAACACTGACGACAGGGTTGGCGATGAGCAGTTCTTC. It codes for CASNTDDRVGDEQFF. This sequence joins TRBV28 and TRBJ2-1; the match to TRBD1 covers 7 bases. Per germline, CDR1 MDHEN and CDR2 SYDVKM. The trim removed 7 bases at V and 8 bases at J, leaving 14 bases unmatched. This CDR3 has 15 residues.

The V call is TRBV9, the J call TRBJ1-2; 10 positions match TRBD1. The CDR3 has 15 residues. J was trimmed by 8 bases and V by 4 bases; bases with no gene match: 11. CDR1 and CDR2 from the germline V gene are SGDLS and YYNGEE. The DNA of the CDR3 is TGTGCCAGCAGCTCCCAGACAGGGGGCGTGAGGGGCTACACCTTC. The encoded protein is CASSSQTGGVRGYTF. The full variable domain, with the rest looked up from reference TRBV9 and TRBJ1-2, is DSGVTQTPKHLITATGQRVTLRCSPRSGDLSVYWYQQSLDQGLQFLIQYYNGEERAKGNILERFSAQQFPDLHSELNLSSLELGDSALYFCASSSQTGGVRGYTFGSGTRLTVV.

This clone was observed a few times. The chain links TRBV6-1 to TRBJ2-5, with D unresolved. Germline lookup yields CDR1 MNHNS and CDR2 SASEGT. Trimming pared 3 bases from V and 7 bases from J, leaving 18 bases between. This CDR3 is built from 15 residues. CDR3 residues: CASSEETVSVGTQYF. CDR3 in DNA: TGTGCCAGCAGTGAGGAAACAGTTTCCGTCGGGACCCAGTACTTC.

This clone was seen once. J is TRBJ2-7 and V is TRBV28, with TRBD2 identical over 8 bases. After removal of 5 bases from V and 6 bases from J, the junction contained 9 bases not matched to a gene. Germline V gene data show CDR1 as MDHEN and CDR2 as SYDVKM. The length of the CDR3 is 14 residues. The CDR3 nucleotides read TGTGCCAGCAGTCCCGCGGAGCGGGAGAGCGAGCAGTACTTC. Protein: CASSPAERESEQYF.

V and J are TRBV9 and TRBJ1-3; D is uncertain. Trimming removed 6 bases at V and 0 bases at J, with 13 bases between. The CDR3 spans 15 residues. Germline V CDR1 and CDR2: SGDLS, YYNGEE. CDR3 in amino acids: CASTLDGSSGNTIYF. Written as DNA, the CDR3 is TGTGCCAGCACCTTGGACGGGAGCTCTGGAAACACCATATATTTT.

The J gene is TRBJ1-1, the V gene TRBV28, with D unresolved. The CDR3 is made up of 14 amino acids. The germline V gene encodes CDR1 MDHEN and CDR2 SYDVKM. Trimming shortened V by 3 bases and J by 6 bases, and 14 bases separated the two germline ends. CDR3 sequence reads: CASSFGSTKAEAFF. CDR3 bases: TGTGCCAGCAGTTTCGGCAGTACGAAAGCTGAAGCTTTCTTT.

The chain's CDR3 is CASSLKGGSGVWPYNEQFF. Written as DNA, the CDR3 is TGTGCCAGCAGCTTAAAGGGGGGGAGCGGGGTCTGGCCCTACAATGAGCAGTTCTTC. The chain links TRBV13 to TRBJ2-1; TRBD2 might be the D (7 bases). Germline V gene lookup returns CDR1 PRHDT and CDR2 FYEKMQ (reference sequence). The CDR3 contains 19 residues. V lost 2 bases, J lost 2 bases, and 22 bases lay in between.

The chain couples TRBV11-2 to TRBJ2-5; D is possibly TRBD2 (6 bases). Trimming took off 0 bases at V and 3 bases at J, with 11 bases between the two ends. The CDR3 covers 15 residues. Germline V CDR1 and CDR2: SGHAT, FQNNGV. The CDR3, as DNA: TGTGCCAGCAGCTTAGAATGGAGGGAAAAAGAGACCCAGTACTTC. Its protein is CASSLEWREKETQYF.

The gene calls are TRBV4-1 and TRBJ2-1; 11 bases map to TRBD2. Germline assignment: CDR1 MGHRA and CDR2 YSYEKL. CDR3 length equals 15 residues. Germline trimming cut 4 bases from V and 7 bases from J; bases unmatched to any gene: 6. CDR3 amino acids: CASSLSGRGLNEQFF. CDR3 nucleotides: TGCGCCAGCAGCCTTAGCGGGAGGGGCTTGAATGAGCAGTTCTTC.

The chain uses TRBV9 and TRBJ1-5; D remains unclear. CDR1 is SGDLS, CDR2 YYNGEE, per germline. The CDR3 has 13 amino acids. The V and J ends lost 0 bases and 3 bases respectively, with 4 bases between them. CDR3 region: CASSVGTNQPQHF. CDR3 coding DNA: TGTGCCAGCAGCGTAGGTACCAATCAGCCCCAGCATTTT.

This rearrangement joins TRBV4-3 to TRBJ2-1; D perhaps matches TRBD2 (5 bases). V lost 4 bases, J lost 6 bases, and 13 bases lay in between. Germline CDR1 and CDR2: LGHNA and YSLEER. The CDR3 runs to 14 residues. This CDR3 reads CASSPQRGGNEQFF. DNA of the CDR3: TGCGCCAGCAGCCCCCAAAGAGGAGGCAATGAGCAGTTCTTC.

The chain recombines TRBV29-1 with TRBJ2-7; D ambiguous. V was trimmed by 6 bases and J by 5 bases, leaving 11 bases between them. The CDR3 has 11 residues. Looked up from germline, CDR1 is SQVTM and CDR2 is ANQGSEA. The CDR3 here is CSVPEGNEQYF. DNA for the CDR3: TGCAGCGTCCCAGAAGGAAACGAGCAGTACTTC.

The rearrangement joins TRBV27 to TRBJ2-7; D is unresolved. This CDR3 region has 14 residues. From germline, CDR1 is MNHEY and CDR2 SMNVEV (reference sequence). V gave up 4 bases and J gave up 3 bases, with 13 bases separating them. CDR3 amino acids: CASSYITSIYEQYF. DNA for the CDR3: TGTGCCAGCAGTTACATTACGTCCATCTACGAGCAGTACTTC.

In nucleotides, the CDR3 is TGTGCCAGCAGCCCCGGGACAGGGGTCTCCGGGGAGCTGTTTTTT. It yields the protein CASSPGTGVSGELFF. The chain uses TRBV28 and TRBJ2-2; 10 bases fit TRBD1. V trimming: 6 bases; J trimming: 6 bases; junction bases outside the gene matches: 7. This CDR3 has 15 amino acids. Germline CDR1 is MDHEN and CDR2 is SYDVKM.

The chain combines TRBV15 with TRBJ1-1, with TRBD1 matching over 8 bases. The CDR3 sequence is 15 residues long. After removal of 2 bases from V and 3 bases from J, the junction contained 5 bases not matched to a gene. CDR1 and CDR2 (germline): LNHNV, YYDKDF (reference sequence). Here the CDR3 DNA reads TGTGCCACCAGCAGACCCGGACAGGGATACACTGAAGCTTTCTTT. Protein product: CATSRPGQGYTEAFF.

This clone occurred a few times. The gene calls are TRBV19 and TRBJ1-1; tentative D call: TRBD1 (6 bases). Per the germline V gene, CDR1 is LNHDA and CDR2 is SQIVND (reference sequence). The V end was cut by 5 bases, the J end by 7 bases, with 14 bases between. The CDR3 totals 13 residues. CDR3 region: CASSPGGGLEAFF. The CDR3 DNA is TGTGCCAGTAGTCCTGGGGGGGGCCTTGAAGCTTTCTTT.

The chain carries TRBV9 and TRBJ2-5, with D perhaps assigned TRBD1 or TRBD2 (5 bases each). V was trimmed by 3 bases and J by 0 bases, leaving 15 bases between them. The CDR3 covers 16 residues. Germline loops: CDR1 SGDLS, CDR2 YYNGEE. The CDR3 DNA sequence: TGTGCCAGCAGCGCCCGTAGAGGGACCGACCAAGAGACCCAGTACTTC. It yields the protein CASSARRGTDQETQYF.

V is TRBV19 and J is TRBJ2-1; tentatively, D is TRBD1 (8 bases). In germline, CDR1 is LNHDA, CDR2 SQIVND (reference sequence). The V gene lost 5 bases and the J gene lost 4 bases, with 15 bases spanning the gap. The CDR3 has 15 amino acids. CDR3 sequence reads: CASSVDRGGYNEQFF. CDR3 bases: TGTGCCAGTAGTGTCGACAGGGGAGGGTACAATGAGCAGTTCTTC. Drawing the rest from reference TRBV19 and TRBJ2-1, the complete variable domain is DGGITQSPKYLFRKEGQNVTLSCEQNLNHDAMYWYRQDPGQGLRLIYYSQIVNDFQKGDIAEGYSVSREKKESFPLTVTSAQKNPTAFYLCASSVDRGGYNEQFFGPGTRLTVL.

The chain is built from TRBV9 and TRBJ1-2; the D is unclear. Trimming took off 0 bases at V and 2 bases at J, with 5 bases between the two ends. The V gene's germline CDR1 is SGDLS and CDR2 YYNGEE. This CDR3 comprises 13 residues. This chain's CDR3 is CASSVEPNYGYTF. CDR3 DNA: TGTGCCAGCAGCGTAGAACCGAACTATGGCTACACCTTC.

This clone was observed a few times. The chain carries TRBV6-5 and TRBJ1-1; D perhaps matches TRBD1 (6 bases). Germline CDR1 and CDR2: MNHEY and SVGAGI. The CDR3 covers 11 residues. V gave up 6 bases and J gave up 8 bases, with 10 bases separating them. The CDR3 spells CASRTGTEAFF. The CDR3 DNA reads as TGTGCCAGCAGGACGGGGACAGAAGCTTTCTTT.

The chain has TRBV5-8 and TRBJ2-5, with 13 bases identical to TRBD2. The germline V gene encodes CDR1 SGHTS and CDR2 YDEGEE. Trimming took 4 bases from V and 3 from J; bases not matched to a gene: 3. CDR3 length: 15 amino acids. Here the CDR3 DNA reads TGTGCCAGCAGCCCCGGACTAGCGGGGGAAGAGACCCAGTACTTC. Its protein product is CASSPGLAGEETQYF.

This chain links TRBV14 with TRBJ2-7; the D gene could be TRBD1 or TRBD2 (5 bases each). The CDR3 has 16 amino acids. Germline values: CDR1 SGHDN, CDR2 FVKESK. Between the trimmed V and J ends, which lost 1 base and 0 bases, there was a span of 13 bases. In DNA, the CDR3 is TGTGCCAGCAGCCAAGCAGGGACGGGGAGCTCCTACGAGCAGTACTTC. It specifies CASSQAGTGSSYEQYF.